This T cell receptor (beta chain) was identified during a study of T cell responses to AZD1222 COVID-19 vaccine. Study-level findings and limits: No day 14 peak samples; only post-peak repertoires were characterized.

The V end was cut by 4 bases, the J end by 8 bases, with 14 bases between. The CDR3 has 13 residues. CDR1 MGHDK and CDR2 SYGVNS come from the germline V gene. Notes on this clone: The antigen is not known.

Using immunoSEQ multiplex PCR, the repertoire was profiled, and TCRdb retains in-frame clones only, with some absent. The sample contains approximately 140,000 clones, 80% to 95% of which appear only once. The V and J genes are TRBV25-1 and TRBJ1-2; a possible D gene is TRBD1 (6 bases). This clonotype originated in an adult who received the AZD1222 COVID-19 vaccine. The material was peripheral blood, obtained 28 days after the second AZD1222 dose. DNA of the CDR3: TGTGCCAGCAGTGTAGGTCAGGGGCACGGCTACACCTTC. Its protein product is CASSVGQGHGYTF.